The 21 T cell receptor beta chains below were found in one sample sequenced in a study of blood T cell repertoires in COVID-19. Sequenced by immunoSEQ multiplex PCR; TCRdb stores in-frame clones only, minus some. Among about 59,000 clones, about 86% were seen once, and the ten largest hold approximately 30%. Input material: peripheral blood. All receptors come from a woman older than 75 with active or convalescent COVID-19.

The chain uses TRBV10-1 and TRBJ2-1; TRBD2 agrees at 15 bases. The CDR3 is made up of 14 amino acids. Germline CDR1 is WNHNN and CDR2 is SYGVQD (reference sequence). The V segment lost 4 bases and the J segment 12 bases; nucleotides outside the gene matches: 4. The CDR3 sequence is CASSAGTSGGSQFF. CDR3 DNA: TGCGCCAGCAGTGCCGGGACTAGCGGGGGGTCGCAGTTCTTC.

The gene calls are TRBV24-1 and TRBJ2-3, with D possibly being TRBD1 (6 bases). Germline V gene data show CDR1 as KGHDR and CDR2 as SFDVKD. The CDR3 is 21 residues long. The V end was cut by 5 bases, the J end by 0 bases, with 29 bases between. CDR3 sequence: CATSARTPSIRNRESTDTQYF. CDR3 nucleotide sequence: TGTGCCACCAGTGCCCGCACTCCTTCGATTCGGAACAGGGAGAGCACAGATACGCAGTATTTT.

CDR3 loop: CASSLGTGNTEAFF. Here the CDR3 DNA reads TGTGCCAGCAGCCTTGGGACAGGGAACACTGAAGCTTTCTTT. The rearrangement uses TRBV7-3 and TRBJ1-1, with 8 bases lining up with TRBD1. The junction had 3 bases not matched to a gene; V was cut back by 5 bases and J by 1 base. The CDR3 is 14 amino acids. Germline CDR1 reads SGHTA; CDR2 reads FQGTGA.

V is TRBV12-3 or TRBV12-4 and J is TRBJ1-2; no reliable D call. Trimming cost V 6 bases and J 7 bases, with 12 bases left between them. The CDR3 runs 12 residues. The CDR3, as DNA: TGTGCCAGCAGCCCCCGGCGGGGTGGCTACACCTTC. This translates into CASSPRRGGYTF.

CDR3: CASKTEGIDYGYTF. In nucleotides, the CDR3 is TGTGCCAGCAAGACGGAGGGGATCGACTATGGCTACACCTTC. The chain employs TRBV4-2 and TRBJ1-2; D might be TRBD1 (5 bases). The V gene lost 7 bases and the J gene lost 3 bases, with 15 bases spanning the gap. The germline V gene encodes CDR1 LGHNA and CDR2 YNFKEQ. The CDR3 loop spans 14 amino acids.

The DNA for the CDR3 is TGTGCCAGCTCACCTGTACAGGAGGGCGGAAACACCATATATTTT. It encodes CASSPVQEGGNTIYF. The chain uses TRBV18 and TRBJ1-3, with D maybe TRBD1 (5 bases). The CDR3 totals 15 residues. V lost 3 bases, J lost 4 bases, and 13 bases lay in between. CDR1 and CDR2 (germline): KGHSH, LQKENI. Full variable domain (outside the CDR3, taken from reference TRBV18 and TRBJ1-3): NAGVMQNPRHLVRRRGQEARLRCSPMKGHSHVYWYRQLPEEGLKFMVYLQKENIIDESGMPKERFSAEFPKEGPSILRIQQVVRGDSAAYFCASSPVQEGGNTIYFGEGSWLTVV.

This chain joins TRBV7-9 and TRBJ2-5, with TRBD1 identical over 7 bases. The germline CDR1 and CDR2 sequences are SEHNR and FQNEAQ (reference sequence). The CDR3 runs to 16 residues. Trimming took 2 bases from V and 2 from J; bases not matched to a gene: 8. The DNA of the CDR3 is TGTGCCAGCAGCTTATCAGGGGGTACCCGACAAGAGACCCAGTACTTC. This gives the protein CASSLSGGTRQETQYF.

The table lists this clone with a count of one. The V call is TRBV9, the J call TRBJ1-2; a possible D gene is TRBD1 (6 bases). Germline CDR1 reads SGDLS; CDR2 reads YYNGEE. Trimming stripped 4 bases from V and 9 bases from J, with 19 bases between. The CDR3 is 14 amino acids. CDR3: CASSPALSQGSYTF. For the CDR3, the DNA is TGTGCCAGCAGCCCCGCCCTATCTCAGGGGAGCTACACCTTC.

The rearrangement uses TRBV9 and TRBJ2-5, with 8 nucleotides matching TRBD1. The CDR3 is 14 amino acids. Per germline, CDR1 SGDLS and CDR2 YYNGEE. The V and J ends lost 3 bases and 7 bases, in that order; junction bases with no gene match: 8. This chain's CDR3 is CASSGTRGLGTQYF. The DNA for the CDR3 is TGTGCCAGCAGCGGAACCAGGGGGCTGGGGACCCAGTACTTC.

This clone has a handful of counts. This chain's CDR3 is CASSPLAGGIGDTQYF. CDR3 coding DNA: TGCGCCAGCAGTCCCCTAGCGGGGGGGATTGGAGATACGCAGTATTTT. V and J are TRBV10-2 and TRBJ2-3; 12 bases match TRBD2. Losses at the gene ends were 5 bases for V and 5 bases for J; bases not matched to a gene: 8. The CDR3 length is 16 residues. Germline V lookup: CDR1 WSHSY, CDR2 SAAADI.

Written as DNA, the CDR3 is TGCGCCAGCAGCTTTTGGGGACAGAGAGAAAATGAGCAGTTCTTC. The encoded protein is CASSFWGQRENEQFF. The chain uses TRBV5-1 and TRBJ2-1, with TRBD1 identical over 7 bases. Germline values: CDR1 SGHRS, CDR2 YFSETQ. The CDR3 runs 15 residues. With 2 bases clipped from V and 7 bases from J, the junction kept 9 bases outside the gene matches.

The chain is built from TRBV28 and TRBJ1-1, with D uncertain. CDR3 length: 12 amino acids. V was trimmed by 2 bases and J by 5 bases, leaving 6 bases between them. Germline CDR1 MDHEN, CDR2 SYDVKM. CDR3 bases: TGTGCCAGCAGTTTACTTACAACTGAAGCTTTCTTT. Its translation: CASSLLTTEAFF.

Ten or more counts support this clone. This CDR3 is CASSQEKPLSGNTIYF. CDR3 coding DNA: TGCGCCAGCAGCCAAGAAAAGCCTCTCTCTGGAAACACCATATATTTT. V is TRBV4-1 and J is TRBJ1-3, with D hard to call. Germline V gene lookup returns CDR1 MGHRA and CDR2 YSYEKL. The V end was cut by 0 bases, the J end by 0 bases, with 9 bases between. The CDR3 loop spans 16 amino acids.

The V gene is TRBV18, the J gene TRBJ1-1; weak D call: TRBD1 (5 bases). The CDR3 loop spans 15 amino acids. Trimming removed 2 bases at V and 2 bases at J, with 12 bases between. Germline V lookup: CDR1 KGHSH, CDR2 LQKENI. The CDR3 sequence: CASSPISQANTEAFF. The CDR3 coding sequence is TGTGCCAGCTCACCAATTTCACAGGCCAACACTGAAGCTTTCTTT.

This CDR3 is CASSPGTGGLQTQYF. CDR3 DNA sequence: TGTGCCAGCTCACCCGGGACAGGTGGTCTTCAGACCCAGTACTTC. The V call is TRBV18, the J call TRBJ2-5; 8 nucleotides align to TRBD1. CDR1 and CDR2 from the germline V gene are KGHSH and LQKENI. The CDR3 totals 15 residues. The J segment lost 6 bases and the V segment lost 3 bases, leaving 9 bases of the junction unmatched.

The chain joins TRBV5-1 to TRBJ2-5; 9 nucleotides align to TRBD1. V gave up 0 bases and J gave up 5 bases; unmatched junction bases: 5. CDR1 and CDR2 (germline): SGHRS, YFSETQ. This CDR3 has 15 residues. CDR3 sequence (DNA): TGCGCCAGCAGCTTGGGCGGGACAGGGATGGAGACCCAGTACTTC. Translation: CASSLGGTGMETQYF.

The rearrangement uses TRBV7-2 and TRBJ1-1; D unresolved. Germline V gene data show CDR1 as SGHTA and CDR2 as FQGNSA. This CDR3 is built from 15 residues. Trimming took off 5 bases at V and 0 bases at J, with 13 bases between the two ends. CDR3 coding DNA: TGTGCCAGCAGCCTCTCCCCGGGGATGAACACTGAAGCTTTCTTT. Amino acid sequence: CASSLSPGMNTEAFF. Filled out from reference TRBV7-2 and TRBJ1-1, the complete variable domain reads GAGVSQSPSNKVTEKGKDVELRCDPISGHTALYWYRQSLGQGLEFLIYFQGNSAPDKSGLPSDRFSAERTGGSVSTLTIQRTQQEDSAVYLCASSLSPGMNTEAFFGQGTRLTVV.

The DNA for the CDR3 is TGTGCCAGCAGCTTAGGACTGGTCTCCTACGAGCAGTACTTC. This gives the protein CASSLGLVSYEQYF. V gene TRBV7-2 combines with J gene TRBJ2-7; D is uncertain. Germline V gene lookup returns CDR1 SGHTA and CDR2 FQGNSA. V lost 1 base and J 0 bases, leaving 7 bases between the germline ends. The CDR3 has 14 residues.

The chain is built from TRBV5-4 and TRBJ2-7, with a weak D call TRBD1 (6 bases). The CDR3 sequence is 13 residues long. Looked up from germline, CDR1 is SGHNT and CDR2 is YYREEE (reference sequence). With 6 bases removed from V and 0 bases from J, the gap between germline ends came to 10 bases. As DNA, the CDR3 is TGTGCCAGCACCCCGGACAGCTCCTACGAGCAGTACTTC. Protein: CASTPDSSYEQYF.

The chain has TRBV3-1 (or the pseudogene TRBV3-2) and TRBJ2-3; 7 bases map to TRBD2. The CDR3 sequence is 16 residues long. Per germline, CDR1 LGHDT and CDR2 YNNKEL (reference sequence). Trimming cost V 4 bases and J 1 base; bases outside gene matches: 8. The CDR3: CASSPAGAGGTDTQYF. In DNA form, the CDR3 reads TGTGCCAGCAGCCCCGCCGGGGCGGGGGGCACAGATACGCAGTATTTT.

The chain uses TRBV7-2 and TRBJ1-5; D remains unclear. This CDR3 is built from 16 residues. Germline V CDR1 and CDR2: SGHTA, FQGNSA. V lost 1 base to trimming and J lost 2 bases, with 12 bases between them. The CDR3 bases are TGTGCCAGCAGCTTAGGAGGTGGAGATGGCAATCAGCCCCAGCATTTT. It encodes CASSLGGGDGNQPQHF.